The 15 T cell receptor beta chains listed next were all sequenced from one sample in a study of cytomegalovirus exposure and HLA in healthy donors (TCRdb year 2017). The method was the immunoSEQ multiplex PCR assay. The multiplex PCR relied on a mix of 60 forward primers for TCR Vbeta segments and 13 reverse primers for TCR Jbeta segments. The immuneACCESS repertoire file appears here via TCRdb, limited to in-frame rearrangements. These files lack a portion of the clones; in checked studies, under half of the deficit traces to unresolved V genes, and the cause of the others is not known. This sample gives about 190,000 clones in total; approximately 80% of them show up just once. Together, the top ten hold 0.85% to 1.4% of the sample. Input material: PBMCs. The source of these receptors is a woman in her thirties or forties in good health and CMV-seronegative.

This chain links TRBV4-1 with TRBJ2-1, with 11 bases identical to TRBD2. The V and J ends lost 5 bases and 4 bases, in that order; junction bases with no gene match: 4. Germline CDR1 MGHRA, CDR2 YSYEKL. The CDR3 consists of 15 residues. CDR3 coding DNA: TGCGCCAGCAGCTCTCGGACTAGCGGGTACAATGAGCAGTTCTTC. Protein sequence: CASSSRTSGYNEQFF.

This chain uses TRBV5-4 with TRBJ2-5; 7 nucleotides agree with TRBD1. From germline, CDR1 is SGHNT and CDR2 YYREEE (reference sequence). CDR3 length: 17 amino acids. Trimming cost V 0 bases and J 2 bases; bases outside gene matches: 10. The CDR3: CASSLGRTGDIQETQYF. The CDR3 nucleotides are TGTGCCAGCAGCTTGGGGAGGACAGGTGATATTCAAGAGACCCAGTACTTC.

The chain carries TRBV9 and TRBJ2-3, with 8 bases that match TRBD2. This CDR3 is built from 18 residues. Per the germline V gene, CDR1 is SGDLS and CDR2 is YYNGEE. Trimming took 2 bases from V and 2 from J; bases not matched to a gene: 13. The CDR3 here is CASSVGVGTGGITDTQYF. CDR3 nucleotides: TGTGCCAGCAGCGTCGGTGTCGGAACGGGAGGGATCACAGATACGCAGTATTTT.

This clone was counted only a few times. The rearrangement uses TRBV7-6 and TRBJ1-1, with TRBD1 matching 8 bases. Trimming took 5 bases from V and 1 from J; bases not matched to a gene: 6. The CDR3 contains 15 residues. Germline loops: CDR1 SGHVS, CDR2 FNYEAQ. The chain's CDR3 is CASSPGTGPNTEAFF. Written as DNA, the CDR3 is TGTGCCAGCAGCCCGGGGACAGGTCCGAACACTGAAGCTTTCTTT.

The chain joins TRBV2 to TRBJ1-1; D might be TRBD1 (6 bases). The germline gives CDR1 SNHLY, CDR2 FYNNEI. V was clipped by 6 bases and J by 1 base, with 15 bases between them. CDR3 length equals 15 residues. The CDR3 loop is CASRLTGTPNTEAFF. The DNA for the CDR3 is TGTGCCAGCAGACTCACAGGGACCCCGAACACTGAAGCTTTCTTT.

V usage is TRBV29-1 and J usage is TRBJ2-1; TRBD1 matches at 8 bases. The CDR3 length is 15 residues. Germline assignment: CDR1 SQVTM and CDR2 ANQGSEA. Trimming at V came to 2 bases and at J to 7 bases, leaving 10 bases not matched to a gene. CDR3 nucleotides: TGCAGCGTTGAATCAGCGGAGACAGGGGTAAATGAGCAGTTCTTC. As protein: CSVESAETGVNEQFF.

In this sample, this clone turned up once. The V and J genes are TRBV28 and TRBJ1-4; D remains ambiguous. Germline loops: CDR1 MDHEN, CDR2 SYDVKM. V lost 5 bases to trimming and J lost 1 base, with 14 bases between them. The CDR3 is made up of 16 amino acids. The CDR3 region has the DNA TGTGCCAGCAGTCCGCACTCCCGCGAAACTAATGAAAAACTGTTTTTT. Its translation is CASSPHSRETNEKLFF.

The chain recombines TRBV30 with TRBJ2-1; D possibly corresponds to TRBD2 (6 bases). The CDR3 consists of 13 residues. Germline CDR1 GTSNPN, CDR2 SVGIG (reference sequence). The V and J ends lost 4 bases and 2 bases respectively, with 9 bases between them. The chain's CDR3 is CAWKEGPYNEQFF. The CDR3 DNA is TGTGCCTGGAAGGAGGGTCCCTACAATGAGCAGTTCTTC.

Here the CDR3 DNA reads TGTGCCAGCAGACCTGGACAGTGGAGCTCCTACGAGCAGTACGTC. This codes for CASRPGQWSSYEQYV. The rearrangement uses TRBV6-5 and TRBJ2-7; D may be TRBD1 (6 bases). V gave up 6 bases and J gave up 0 bases, with 15 bases separating them. CDR3 size: 15 residues. Germline-derived CDR1 and CDR2 are MNHEY and SVGAGI.

This clone occurred a few times. The V gene is TRBV29-1, the J gene TRBJ2-5; 8 bases are shared with TRBD2. There are 13 residues in the CDR3. Germline V gene data show CDR1 as SQVTM and CDR2 as ANQGSEA. V trimming: 5 bases; J trimming: 3 bases; junction bases outside the gene matches: 5. CDR3 protein: CSVMKLAEETQYF. DNA for the CDR3: TGCAGCGTTATGAAACTAGCGGAAGAGACCCAGTACTTC. Together with reference TRBV29-1 and TRBJ2-5, the CDR3 gives the full variable domain: SAVISQKPSRDICQRGTSLTIQCQVDSQVTMMFWYRQQPGQSLTLIATANQGSEATYESGFVIDKFPISRPNLTFSTLTVSNMSPEDSSIYLCSVMKLAEETQYFGPGTRLLVL.

This clone showed up just once. This rearrangement joins TRBV4-3 to TRBJ1-2, with 7 bases fitting TRBD1. V lost 1 base, J lost 6 bases, and 8 bases stayed unmatched. The V gene's germline CDR1 is LGHNA and CDR2 YSLEER. CDR3 size: 15 residues. The CDR3 sequence is CASSQGTWTGDGYTF. The CDR3 DNA sequence: TGCGCCAGCAGCCAAGGAACCTGGACAGGCGATGGCTACACCTTC.

The chain combines TRBV9 with TRBJ1-1; D gene uncertain. This CDR3 region has 15 residues. Looked up from germline, CDR1 is SGDLS and CDR2 is YYNGEE. Trimming stripped 0 bases from V and 1 base from J, with 10 bases between. The DNA for the CDR3 is TGTGCCAGCAGCGTAGTCGGGGAGGGGAACACTGAAGCTTTCTTT. It specifies CASSVVGEGNTEAFF.

This clone was recorded a few times. The V gene is TRBV28, the J gene TRBJ2-7; 9 bases are shared with TRBD1. The junction had 11 bases not matched to a gene; V was cut back by 7 bases and J by 7 bases. The CDR3 runs 14 residues. The germline gives CDR1 MDHEN, CDR2 SYDVKM. CDR3 sequence (DNA): TGTGCCAGCACCCCAGGGGACAGGGTGTCTGAGCAGTACGTC. Its translation is CASTPGDRVSEQYV.

The chain is built from TRBV29-1 and TRBJ2-7; 16 positions agree with TRBD2. This CDR3 is 16 amino acids long. Germline lookup yields CDR1 SQVTM and CDR2 ANQGSEA. V lost 6 bases and J lost 7; bases outside the gene matches: 12. The CDR3 spells CSVQGLAGGRFLEQYF. CDR3 DNA sequence: TGCAGCGTCCAGGGACTAGCGGGAGGGCGTTTTTTGGAGCAGTACTTC.

This clone turned up a few times. The chain joins TRBV15 to TRBJ2-6, with D hard to call. The V end was cut by 1 base, the J end by 1 base, with 11 bases between. CDR1 is LNHNV, CDR2 YYDKDF, per germline (reference sequence). This CDR3 region has 17 residues. This CDR3 is CATSRGQPRSGANVLTF. CDR3 DNA sequence: TGTGCCACCAGCAGAGGGCAGCCCAGGTCTGGGGCCAACGTCCTGACTTTC.